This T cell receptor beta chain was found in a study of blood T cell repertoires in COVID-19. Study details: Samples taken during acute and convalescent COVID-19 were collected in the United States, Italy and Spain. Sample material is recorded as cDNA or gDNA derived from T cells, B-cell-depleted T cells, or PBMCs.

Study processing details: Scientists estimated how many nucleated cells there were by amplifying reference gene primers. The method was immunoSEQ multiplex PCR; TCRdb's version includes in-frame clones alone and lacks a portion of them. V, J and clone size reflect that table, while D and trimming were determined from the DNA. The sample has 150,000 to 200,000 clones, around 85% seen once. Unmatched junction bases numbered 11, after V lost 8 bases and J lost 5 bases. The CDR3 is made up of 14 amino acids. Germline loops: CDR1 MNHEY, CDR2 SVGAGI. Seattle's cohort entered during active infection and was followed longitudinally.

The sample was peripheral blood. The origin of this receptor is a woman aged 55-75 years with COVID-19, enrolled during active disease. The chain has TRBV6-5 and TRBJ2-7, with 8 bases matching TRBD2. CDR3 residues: CASGREAGGNEQYF. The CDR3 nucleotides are TGTGCCAGCGGGCGGGAGGCCGGGGGGAACGAGCAGTACTTC.